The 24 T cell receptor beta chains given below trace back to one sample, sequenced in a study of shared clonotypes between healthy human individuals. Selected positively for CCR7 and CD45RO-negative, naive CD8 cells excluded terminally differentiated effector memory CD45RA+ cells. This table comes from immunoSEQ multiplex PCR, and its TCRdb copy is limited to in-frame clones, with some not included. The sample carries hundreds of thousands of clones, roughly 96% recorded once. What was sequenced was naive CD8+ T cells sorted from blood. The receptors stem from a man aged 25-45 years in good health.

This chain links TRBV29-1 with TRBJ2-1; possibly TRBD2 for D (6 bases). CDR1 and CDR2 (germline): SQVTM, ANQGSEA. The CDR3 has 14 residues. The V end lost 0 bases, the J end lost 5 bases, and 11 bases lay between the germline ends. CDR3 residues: CSVEDTSTNNEQFF. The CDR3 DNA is TGCAGCGTTGAAGACACTAGCACCAACAATGAGCAGTTCTTC.

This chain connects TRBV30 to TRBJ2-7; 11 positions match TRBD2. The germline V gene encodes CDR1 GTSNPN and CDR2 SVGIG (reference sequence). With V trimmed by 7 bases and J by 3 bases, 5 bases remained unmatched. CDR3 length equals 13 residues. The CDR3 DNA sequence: TGTGCCTATACCGGGACTAGCGGCTACGAGCAGTACTTC. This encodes CAYTGTSGYEQYF.

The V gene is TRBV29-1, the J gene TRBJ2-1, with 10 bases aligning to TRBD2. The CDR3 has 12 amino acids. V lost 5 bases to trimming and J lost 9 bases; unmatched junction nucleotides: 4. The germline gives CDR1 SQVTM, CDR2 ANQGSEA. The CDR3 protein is CSVSGRAPEQFF. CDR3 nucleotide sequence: TGCAGCGTTAGCGGGAGGGCCCCTGAGCAGTTCTTC.

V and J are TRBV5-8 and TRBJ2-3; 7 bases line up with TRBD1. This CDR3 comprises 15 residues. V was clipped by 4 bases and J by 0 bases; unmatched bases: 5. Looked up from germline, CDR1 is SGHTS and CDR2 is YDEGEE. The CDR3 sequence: CASSPGTASTDTQYF. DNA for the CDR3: TGTGCCAGCAGCCCCGGGACAGCTAGCACAGATACGCAGTATTTT.

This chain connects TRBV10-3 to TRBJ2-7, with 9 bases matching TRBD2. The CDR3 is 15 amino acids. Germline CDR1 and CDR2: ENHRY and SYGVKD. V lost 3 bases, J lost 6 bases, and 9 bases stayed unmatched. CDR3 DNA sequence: TGTGCCATCAGTGATGTGGCGGGAGGGCCAGGCGAGCAGTACTTC. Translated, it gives CAISDVAGGPGEQYF.

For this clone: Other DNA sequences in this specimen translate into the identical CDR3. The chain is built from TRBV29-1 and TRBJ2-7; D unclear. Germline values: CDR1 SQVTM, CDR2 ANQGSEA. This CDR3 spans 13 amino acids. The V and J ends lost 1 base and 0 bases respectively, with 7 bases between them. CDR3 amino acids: CSVEGQSSYEQYF. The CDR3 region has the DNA TGCAGCGTTGAAGGGCAGAGCTCCTACGAGCAGTACTTC.

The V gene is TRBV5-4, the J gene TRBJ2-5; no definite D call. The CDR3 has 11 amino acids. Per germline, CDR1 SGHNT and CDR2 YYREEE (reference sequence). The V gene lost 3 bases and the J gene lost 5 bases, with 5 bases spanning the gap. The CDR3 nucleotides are TGTGCCAGCAGCTCCTTGGAGACCCAGTACTTC. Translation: CASSSLETQYF. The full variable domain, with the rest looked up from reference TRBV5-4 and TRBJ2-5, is ETGVTQSPTHLIKTRGQQVTLRCSSQSGHNTVSWYQQALGQGPQFIFQYYREEENGRGNFPPRFSGLQFPNYSSELNVNALELDDSALYLCASSSLETQYFGPGTRLLVL.

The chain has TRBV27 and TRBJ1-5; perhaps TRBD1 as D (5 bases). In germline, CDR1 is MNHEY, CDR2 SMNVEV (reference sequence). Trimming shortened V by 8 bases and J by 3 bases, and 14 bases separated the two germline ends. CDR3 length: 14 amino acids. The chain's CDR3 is CASASFRDNQPQHF. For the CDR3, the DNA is TGTGCCAGCGCAAGCTTCAGGGACAATCAGCCCCAGCATTTT.

The CDR3 nucleotides are TGTGCCAGCAGCTCCGCAACCGGGACAGTTTATAGCAATCAGCCCCAGCATTTT. Its protein is CASSSATGTVYSNQPQHF. The gene calls are TRBV7-8 and TRBJ1-5; TRBD1 agrees at 7 bases. The germline V gene encodes CDR1 SGHVS and CDR2 FQNEAQ. V shed 4 bases and J 0 bases; nucleotides not matched to a gene: 12. This CDR3 is built from 18 residues. Based on the CDR3 plus reference TRBV7-8 and TRBJ1-5, the full variable domain is GAGVSQSPRYKVAKRGQDVALRCDPISGHVSLFWYQQALGQGPEFLTYFQNEAQLDKSGLPSDRFFAERPEGSVSTLKIQRTQQEDSAVYLCASSSATGTVYSNQPQHFGDGTRLSIL.

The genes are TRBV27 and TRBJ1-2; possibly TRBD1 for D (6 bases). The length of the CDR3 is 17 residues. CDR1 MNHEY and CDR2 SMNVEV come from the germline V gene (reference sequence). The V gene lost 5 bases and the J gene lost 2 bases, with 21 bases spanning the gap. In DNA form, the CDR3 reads TGTGCCAGCAGTCCTTGGATCCGCCAGGGGCGAAACTATGGCTACACCTTC. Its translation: CASSPWIRQGRNYGYTF.

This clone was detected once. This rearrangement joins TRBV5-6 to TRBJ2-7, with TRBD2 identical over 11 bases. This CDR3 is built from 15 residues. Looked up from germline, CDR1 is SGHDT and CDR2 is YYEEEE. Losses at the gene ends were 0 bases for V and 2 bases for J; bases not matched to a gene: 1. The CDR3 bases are TGTGCCAGCAGCTTGGGGACTAGCGGGCCCTACGAGCAGTACTTC. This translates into CASSLGTSGPYEQYF.

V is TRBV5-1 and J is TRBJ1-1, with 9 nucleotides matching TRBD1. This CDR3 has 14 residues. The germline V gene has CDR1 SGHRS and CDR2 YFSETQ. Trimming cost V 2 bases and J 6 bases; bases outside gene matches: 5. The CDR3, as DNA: TGCGCCAGCAGCTTAACAGGGGGCTCCGCTGAAGCTTTCTTT. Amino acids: CASSLTGGSAEAFF.

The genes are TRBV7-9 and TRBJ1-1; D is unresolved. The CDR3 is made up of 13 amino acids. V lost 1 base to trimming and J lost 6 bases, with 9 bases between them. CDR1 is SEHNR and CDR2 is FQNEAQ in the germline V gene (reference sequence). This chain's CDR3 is CASSLGIRPEAFF. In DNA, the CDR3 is TGTGCCAGCAGCTTAGGGATTCGCCCTGAAGCTTTCTTT.

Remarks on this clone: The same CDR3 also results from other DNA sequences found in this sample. This CDR3 reads CSVVTAGVIGELFF. For the CDR3, the DNA is TGCAGCGTCGTCACAGCGGGAGTGATCGGGGAGCTGTTTTTT. The gene calls are TRBV29-1 and TRBJ2-2, with 8 bases lining up with TRBD2. The germline V gene encodes CDR1 SQVTM and CDR2 ANQGSEA. The V gene end was trimmed by 6 bases and the J gene end by 7 bases; junction bases not matched to a gene: 10. The CDR3 length is 14 residues.

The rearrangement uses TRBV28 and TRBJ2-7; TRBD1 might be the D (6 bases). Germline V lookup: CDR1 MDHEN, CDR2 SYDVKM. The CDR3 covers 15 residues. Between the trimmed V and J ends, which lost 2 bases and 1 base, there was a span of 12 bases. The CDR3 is CASSLGTGWSYEQYF. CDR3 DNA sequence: TGTGCCAGCAGTTTAGGCACAGGGTGGTCCTACGAGCAGTACTTC.

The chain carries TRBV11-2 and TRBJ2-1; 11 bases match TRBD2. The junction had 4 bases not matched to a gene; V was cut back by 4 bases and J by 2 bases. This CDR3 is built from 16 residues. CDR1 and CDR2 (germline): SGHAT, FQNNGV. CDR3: CASSSLAGGTYNEQFF. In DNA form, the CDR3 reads TGTGCCAGCAGCTCATTAGCGGGAGGGACCTACAATGAGCAGTTCTTC.

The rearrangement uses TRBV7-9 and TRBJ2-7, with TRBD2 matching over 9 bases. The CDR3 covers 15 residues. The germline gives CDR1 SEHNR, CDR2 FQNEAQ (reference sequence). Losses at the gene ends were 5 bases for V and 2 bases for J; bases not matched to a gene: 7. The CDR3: CASSPTSGQPYEQYF. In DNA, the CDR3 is TGTGCCAGCAGCCCCACTAGCGGGCAGCCCTACGAGCAGTACTTC.

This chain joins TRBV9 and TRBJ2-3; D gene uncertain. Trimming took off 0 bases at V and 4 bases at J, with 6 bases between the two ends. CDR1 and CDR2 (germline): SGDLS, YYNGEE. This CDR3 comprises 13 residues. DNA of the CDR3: TGTGCCAGCAGCGTAGTTACGTCAGATACGCAGTATTTT. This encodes CASSVVTSDTQYF.

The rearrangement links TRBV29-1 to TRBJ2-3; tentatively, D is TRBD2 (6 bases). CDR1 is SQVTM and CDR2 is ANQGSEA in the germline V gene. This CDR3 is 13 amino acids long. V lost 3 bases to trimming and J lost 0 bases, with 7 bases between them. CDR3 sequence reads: CSVDGSSTDTQYF. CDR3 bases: TGCAGCGTTGACGGGAGCAGCACAGATACGCAGTATTTT.

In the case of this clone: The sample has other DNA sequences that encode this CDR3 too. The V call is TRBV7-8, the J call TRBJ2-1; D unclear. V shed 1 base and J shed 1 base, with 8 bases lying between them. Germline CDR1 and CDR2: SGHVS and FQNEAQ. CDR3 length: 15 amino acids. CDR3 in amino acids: CASSLVAVSYNEQFF. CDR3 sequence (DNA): TGTGCCAGCAGCTTAGTGGCAGTTTCCTACAATGAGCAGTTCTTC.

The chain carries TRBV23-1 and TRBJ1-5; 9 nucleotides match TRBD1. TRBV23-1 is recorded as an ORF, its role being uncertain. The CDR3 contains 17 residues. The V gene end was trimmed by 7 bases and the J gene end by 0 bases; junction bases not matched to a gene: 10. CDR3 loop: CASKTGQGDNSNQPQHF. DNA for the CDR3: TGCGCCAGCAAGACGGGACAGGGAGATAATAGCAATCAGCCCCAGCATTTT.

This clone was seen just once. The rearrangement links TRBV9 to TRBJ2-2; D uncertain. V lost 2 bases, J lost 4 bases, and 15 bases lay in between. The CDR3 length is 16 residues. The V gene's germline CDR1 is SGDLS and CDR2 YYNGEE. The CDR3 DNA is TGTGCCAGCAGCGTTGAGGCCCTCCCGGGCACCGGGGAGCTGTTTTTT. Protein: CASSVEALPGTGELFF.

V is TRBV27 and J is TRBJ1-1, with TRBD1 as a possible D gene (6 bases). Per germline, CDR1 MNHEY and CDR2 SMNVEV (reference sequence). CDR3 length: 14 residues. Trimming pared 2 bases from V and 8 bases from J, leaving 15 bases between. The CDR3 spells CASSLGFGQTEAFF. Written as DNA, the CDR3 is TGTGCCAGCAGTTTAGGGTTCGGACAGACGGAAGCTTTCTTT.

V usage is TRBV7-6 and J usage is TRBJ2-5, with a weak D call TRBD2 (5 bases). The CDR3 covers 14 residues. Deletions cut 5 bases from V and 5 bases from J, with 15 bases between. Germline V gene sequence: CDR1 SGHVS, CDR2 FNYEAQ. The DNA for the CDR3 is TGTGCCAGCAGCCCTACCGGCGGGCCGGAGACCCAGTACTTC. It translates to CASSPTGGPETQYF.